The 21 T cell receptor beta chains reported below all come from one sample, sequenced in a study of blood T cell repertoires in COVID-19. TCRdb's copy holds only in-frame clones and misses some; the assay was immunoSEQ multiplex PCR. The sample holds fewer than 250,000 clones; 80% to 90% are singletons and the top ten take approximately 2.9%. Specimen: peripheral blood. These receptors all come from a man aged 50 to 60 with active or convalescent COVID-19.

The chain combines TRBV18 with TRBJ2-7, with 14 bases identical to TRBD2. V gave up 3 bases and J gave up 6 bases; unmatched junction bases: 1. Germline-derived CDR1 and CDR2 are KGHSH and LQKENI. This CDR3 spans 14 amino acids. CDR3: CASSPGTSGGEQYF. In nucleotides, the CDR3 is TGTGCCAGCTCACCCGGGACTAGCGGGGGCGAGCAGTACTTC. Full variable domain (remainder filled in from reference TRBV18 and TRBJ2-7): NAGVMQNPRHLVRRRGQEARLRCSPMKGHSHVYWYRQLPEEGLKFMVYLQKENIIDESGMPKERFSAEFPKEGPSILRIQQVVRGDSAAYFCASSPGTSGGEQYFGPGTRLTVT.

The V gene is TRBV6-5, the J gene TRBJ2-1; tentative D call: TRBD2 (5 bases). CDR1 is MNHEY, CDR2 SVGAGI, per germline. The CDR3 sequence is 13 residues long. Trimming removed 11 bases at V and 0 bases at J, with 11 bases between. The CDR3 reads CALSGVSYNEQFF. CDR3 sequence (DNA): TGTGCCTTAAGCGGAGTCTCCTACAATGAGCAGTTCTTC.

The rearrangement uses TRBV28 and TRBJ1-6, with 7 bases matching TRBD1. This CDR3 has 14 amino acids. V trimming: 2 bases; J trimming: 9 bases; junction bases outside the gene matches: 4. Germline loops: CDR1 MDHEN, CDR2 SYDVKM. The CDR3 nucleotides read TGTGCCAGCAGTTTAAGCAGGGGGACTTCACCCCTCCACTTT. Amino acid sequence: CASSLSRGTSPLHF.

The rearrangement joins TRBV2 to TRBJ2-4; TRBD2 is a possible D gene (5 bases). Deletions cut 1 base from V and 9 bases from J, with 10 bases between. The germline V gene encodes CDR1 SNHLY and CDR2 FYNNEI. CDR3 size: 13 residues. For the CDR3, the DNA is TGTGCCAGCAGTGAAGGGGGAGAAACCATTCAGTACTTC. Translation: CASSEGGETIQYF.

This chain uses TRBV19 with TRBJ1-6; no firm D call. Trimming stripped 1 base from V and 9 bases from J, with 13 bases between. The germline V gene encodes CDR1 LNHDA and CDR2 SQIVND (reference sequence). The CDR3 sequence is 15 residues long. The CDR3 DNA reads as TGTGCCAGTAGTATAGCGGCCGGGGTGGGTTCACCCCTCCACTTT. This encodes CASSIAAGVGSPLHF.

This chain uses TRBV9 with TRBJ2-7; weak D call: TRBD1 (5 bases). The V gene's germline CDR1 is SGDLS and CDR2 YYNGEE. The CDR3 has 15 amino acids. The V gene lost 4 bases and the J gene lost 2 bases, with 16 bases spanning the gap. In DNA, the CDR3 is TGTGCCAGCAGCCCCTTAGACAGCCGGGCCTACGAGCAGTACTTC. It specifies CASSPLDSRAYEQYF.

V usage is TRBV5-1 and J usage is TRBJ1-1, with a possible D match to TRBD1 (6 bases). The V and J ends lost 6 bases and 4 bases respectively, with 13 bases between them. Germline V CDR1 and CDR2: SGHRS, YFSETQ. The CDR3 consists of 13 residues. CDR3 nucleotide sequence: TGCGCCAGCAAGGCGGGGGGCGGCACTGAAGCTTTCTTT. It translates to CASKAGGGTEAFF.

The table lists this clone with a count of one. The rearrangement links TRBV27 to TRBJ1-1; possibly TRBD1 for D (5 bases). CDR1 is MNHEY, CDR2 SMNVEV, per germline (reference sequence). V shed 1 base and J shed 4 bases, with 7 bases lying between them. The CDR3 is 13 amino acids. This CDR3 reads CASSLWGVTEAFF. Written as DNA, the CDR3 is TGTGCCAGCAGTTTATGGGGGGTCACTGAAGCTTTCTTT.

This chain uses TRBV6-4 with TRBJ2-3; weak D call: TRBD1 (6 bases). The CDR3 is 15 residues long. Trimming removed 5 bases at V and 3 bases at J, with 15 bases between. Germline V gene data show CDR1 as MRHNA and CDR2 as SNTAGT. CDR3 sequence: CASSYTHRDTDTQYF. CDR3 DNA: TGTGCCAGCAGTTACACTCACAGGGATACAGATACGCAGTATTTT.

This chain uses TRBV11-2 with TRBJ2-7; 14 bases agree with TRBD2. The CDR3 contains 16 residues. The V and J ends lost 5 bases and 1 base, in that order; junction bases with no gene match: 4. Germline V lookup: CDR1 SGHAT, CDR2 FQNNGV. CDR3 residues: CASSPGLAGVSYEQYF. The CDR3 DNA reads TGTGCCAGCAGCCCGGGACTAGCGGGGGTTTCCTACGAGCAGTACTTC.

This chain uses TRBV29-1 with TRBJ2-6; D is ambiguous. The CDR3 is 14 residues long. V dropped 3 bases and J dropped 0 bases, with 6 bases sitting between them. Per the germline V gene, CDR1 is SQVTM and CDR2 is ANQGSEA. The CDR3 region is CSVDKSSGANVLTF. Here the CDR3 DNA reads TGCAGCGTTGATAAGAGCTCTGGGGCCAACGTCCTGACTTTC.

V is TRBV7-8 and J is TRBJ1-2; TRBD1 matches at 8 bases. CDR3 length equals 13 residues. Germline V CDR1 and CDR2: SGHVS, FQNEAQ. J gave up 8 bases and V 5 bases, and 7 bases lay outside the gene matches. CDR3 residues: CASSTDRGSGYTF. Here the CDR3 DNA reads TGTGCCAGCAGCACAGACAGGGGATCAGGCTACACCTTC. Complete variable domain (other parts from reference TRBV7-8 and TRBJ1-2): GAGVSQSPRYKVAKRGQDVALRCDPISGHVSLFWYQQALGQGPEFLTYFQNEAQLDKSGLPSDRFFAERPEGSVSTLKIQRTQQEDSAVYLCASSTDRGSGYTFGSGTRLTVV.

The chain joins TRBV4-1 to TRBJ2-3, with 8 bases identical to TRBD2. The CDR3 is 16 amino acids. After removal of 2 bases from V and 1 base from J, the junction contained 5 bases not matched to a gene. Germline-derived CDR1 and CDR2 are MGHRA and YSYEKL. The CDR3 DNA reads TGCGCCAGCAGCCAACAAGGGACTAGAGGCACAGATACGCAGTATTTT. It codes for CASSQQGTRGTDTQYF.

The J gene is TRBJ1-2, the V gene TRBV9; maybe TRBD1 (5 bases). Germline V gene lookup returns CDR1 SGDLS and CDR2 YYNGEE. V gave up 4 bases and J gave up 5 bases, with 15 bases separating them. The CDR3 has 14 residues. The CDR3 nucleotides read TGTGCCAGCAGCCAGGGACCCGGAGGGTATGGCTACACCTTC. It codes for CASSQGPGGYGYTF.

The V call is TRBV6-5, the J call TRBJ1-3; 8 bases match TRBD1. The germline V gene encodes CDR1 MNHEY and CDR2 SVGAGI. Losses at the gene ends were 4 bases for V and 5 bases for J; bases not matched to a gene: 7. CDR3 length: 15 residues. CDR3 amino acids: CASSSGQGVRNTIYF. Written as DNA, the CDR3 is TGTGCCAGCAGTTCCGGACAGGGAGTTAGAAACACCATATATTTT.

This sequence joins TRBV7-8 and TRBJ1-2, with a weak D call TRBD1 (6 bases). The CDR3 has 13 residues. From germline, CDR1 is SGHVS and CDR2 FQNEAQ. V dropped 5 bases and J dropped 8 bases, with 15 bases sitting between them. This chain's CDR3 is CASSGTRRAGYTF. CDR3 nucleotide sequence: TGTGCCAGCAGCGGGACAAGAAGGGCCGGCTACACCTTC.

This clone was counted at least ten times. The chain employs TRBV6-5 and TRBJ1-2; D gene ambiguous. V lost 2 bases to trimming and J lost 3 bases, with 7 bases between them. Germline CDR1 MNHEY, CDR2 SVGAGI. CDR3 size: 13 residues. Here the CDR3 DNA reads TGTGCCAGCAGTTACCGTCCGTACTATGGCTACACCTTC. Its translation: CASSYRPYYGYTF.

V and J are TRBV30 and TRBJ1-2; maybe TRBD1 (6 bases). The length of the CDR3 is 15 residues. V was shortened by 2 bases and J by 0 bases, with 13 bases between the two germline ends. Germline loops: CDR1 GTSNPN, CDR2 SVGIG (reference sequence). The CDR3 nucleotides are TGTGCCTGGAGTATGGGGGCAGGAACTAACTATGGCTACACCTTC. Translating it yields CAWSMGAGTNYGYTF.

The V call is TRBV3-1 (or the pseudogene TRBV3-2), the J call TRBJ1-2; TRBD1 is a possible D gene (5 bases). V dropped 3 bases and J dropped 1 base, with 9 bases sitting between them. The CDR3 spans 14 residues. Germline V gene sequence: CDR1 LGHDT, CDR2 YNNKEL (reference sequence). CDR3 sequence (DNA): TGTGCCAGCAGCCACTTGGGACTTAACTATGGCTACACCTTC. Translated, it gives CASSHLGLNYGYTF.

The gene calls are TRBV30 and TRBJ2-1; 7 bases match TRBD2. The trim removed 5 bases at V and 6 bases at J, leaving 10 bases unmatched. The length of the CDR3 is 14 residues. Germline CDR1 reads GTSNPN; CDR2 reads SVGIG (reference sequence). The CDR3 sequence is CAWDPGGRSNEQFF. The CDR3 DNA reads TGTGCCTGGGACCCGGGGGGACGCAGCAATGAGCAGTTCTTC.

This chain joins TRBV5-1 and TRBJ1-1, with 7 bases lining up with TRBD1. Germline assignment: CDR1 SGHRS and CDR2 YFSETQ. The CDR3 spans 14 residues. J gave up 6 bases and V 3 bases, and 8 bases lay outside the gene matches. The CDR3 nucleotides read TGCGCCAGCAGCTCCCAACAGGGGACCCCTGAAGCTTTCTTT. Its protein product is CASSSQQGTPEAFF.